This entry lists 5 T cell receptor beta chains sequenced from one sample in a study of T cell repertoires in cytomegalovirus infection. TCRdb recomputed calls from the reads with MiXCR, one row per CDR3 protein. Here the sample spans hundreds of thousands of distinct CDR3 sequences, 30% to 35% being singletons. Their antigens are not known. The sequences come from cultured CD8+ T cells from PBMCs, collected from culture after CMV antigen stimulation. All receptors come from a human donor in good health (CMV status not recorded). Some clones in this sample may be carry-over from other donors' samples.

The chain carries TRBV19 and TRBJ2-2; 8 nucleotides match TRBD2. CDR1 and CDR2 from the germline V gene are LNHDA and SQIVND (reference sequence). J lost 6 bases, V lost 3 bases, and 3 bases had no gene match. The CDR3 runs to 14 residues. CDR3 sequence (DNA): TGTGCCAGTAGTATCGGACTAGCTCCCGGGGAGCTGTTTTTT. It translates to CASSIGLAPGELFF.

This clonotype has only one observation. The chain couples TRBV6-2 or TRBV6-3 to TRBJ2-7; D is uncertain. V was clipped by 5 bases and J by 5 bases, with 16 bases between them. The CDR3 consists of 14 residues. Germline-derived CDR1 and CDR2 are MNHEY and SVGEGT. CDR3 sequence (DNA): TGTGCCAGCAGTGGTCTAATGTTAGACCACGAGCAGTACGTC. Translation: CASSGLMLDHEQYV.

This clonotype has ten or more counts. The rearrangement links TRBV7-6 to TRBJ2-1, with TRBD2 matching over 7 bases. From germline, CDR1 is SGHVS and CDR2 FNYEAQ. V was clipped by 5 bases and J by 4 bases; unmatched bases: 14. This CDR3 region has 17 residues. In DNA form, the CDR3 reads TGTGCCAGCAGCGACGATGTGAGCGGGGCTTTATACAATGAGCAGTTCTTC. It translates to CASSDDVSGALYNEQFF.

This clonotype appeared many times. The chain couples TRBV7-2 to TRBJ2-1, with 10 bases fitting TRBD2. The CDR3 is 14 residues long. After removal of 4 bases from V and 7 bases from J, the junction contained 4 bases not matched to a gene. Germline CDR1 SGHTA, CDR2 FQGNSA. The CDR3 DNA is TGTGCCAGCAGCTCTACTAGCGGGAAAAATGAGCAGTTCTTC. Its translation is CASSSTSGKNEQFF.

This clonotype showed up just a few times. The V gene is TRBV27, the J gene TRBJ1-4; the match to TRBD1 covers 8 bases. The CDR3 has 12 residues. Germline values: CDR1 MNHEY, CDR2 SMNVEV (reference sequence). Unmatched junction bases numbered 4, after V lost 5 bases and J lost 11 bases. CDR3 region: CASSTGGVKLFF. The DNA of the CDR3 is TGTGCCAGCAGTACAGGGGGTGTGAAACTGTTTTTT.